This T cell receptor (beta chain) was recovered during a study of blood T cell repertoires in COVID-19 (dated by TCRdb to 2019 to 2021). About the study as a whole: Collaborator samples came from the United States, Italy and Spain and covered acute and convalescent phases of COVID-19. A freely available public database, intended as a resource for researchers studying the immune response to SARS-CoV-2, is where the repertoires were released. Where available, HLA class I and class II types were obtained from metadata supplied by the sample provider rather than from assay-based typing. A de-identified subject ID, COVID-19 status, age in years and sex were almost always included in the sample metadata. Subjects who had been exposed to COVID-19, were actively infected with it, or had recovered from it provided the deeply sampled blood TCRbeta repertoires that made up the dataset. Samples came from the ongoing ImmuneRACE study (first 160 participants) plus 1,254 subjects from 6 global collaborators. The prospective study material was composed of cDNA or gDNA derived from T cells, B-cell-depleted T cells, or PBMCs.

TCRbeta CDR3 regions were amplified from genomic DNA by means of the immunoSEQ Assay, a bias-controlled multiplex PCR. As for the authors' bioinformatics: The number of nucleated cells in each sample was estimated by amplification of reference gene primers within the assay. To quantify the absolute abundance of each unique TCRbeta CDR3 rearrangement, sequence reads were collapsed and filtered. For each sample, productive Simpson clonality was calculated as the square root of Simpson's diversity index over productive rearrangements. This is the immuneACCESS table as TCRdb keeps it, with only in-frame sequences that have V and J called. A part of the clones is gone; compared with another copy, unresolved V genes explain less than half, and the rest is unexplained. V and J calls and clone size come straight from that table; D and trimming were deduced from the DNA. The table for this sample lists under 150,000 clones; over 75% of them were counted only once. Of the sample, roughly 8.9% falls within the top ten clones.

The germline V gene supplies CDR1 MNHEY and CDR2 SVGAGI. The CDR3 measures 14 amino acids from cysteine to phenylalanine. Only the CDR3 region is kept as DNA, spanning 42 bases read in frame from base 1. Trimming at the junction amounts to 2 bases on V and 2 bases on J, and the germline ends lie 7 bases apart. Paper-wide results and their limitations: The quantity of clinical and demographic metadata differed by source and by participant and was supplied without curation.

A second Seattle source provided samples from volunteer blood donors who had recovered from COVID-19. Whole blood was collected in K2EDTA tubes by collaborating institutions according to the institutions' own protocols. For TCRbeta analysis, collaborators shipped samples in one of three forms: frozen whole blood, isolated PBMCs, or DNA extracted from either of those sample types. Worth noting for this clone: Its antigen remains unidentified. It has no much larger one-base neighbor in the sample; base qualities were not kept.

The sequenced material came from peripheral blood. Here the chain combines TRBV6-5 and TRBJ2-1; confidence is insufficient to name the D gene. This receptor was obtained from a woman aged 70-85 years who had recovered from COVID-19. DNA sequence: TGTGCCAGCAGTTACACGAGGACCTACAATGAGCAGTTCTTC. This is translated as CASSYTRTYNEQFF.